The rows below give T cell receptor beta chains drawn from one sample of a study of regulatory T cells. The repertoire was sequenced with immunoSEQ multiplex PCR; TCRdb's copy has only in-frame clones and lacks some. The data contain some 17,000 clones, roughly 90% of them seen just once; the ten biggest clones take up 25% to 35%. Sequenced input: CD8+ T cells sorted from blood. These receptors all come from a person under 30 with CD3G deficiency. Each CDR3 is given with its conserved first and last residue. Each record gives: D gene, J gene, V gene, clone size, CDR3 DNA, CDR3 protein. D genes are given only for firm matches. Rows give clone size only sometimes, using once, few, many, or a class for an expanded clone.

d_gene: NA
j_gene: TRBJ1-1
v_gene: TRBV7-8
abundance: NA
CDR3nt: TGTGCCAGCAGCGAGGGACCCGTCACTGAAGCTTTCTTT
CDR3aa: CASSEGPVTEAFF

d_gene: TRBD1
j_gene: TRBJ2-7
v_gene: TRBV11-2
abundance: NA
CDR3nt: TGTGCCAGCAGCTTAGAAGCACAGGGGCCCTACGAGCAGTACTTC
CDR3aa: CASSLEAQGPYEQYF

d_gene: TRBD1
j_gene: TRBJ1-2
v_gene: TRBV5-5
abundance: NA
CDR3nt: TGTGCCAGCAGCCCTGGACAGGGGTCCCCGGACACCTTC
CDR3aa: CASSPGQGSPDTF

d_gene: NA
j_gene: TRBJ2-1
v_gene: TRBV5-1
abundance: NA
CDR3nt: TGCGCCAGCAGCTTGCAAAGTAGCCTAAGTGAGCAGTTCTTC
CDR3aa: CASSLQSSLSEQFF

d_gene: NA
j_gene: TRBJ1-2
v_gene: TRBV6-1
abundance: once
CDR3nt: TGTGCCAGCAGTGAATTGGTCTTCAGGGACTATGGCTACACCTTC
CDR3aa: CASSELVFRDYGYTF

d_gene: NA
j_gene: TRBJ2-4
v_gene: TRBV6-5
abundance: few
CDR3nt: TGTGCCAGCAGTTACTCCGGCCGGGAGTACTTC
CDR3aa: CASSYSGREYF

d_gene: TRBD1
j_gene: TRBJ1-2
v_gene: TRBV4-1
abundance: NA
CDR3nt: TGCGCCAGCAGCCGGACAGGGGGCGGTAATGGCTACACCTTC
CDR3aa: CASSRTGGGNGYTF

d_gene: TRBD1
j_gene: TRBJ1-6
v_gene: TRBV5-6
abundance: NA
CDR3nt: TGTGCCAGCAGCTTGGAGTGGGACAGGGATGAAGCCCTCCACTTT
CDR3aa: CASSLEWDRDEALHF

d_gene: TRBD1
j_gene: TRBJ2-5
v_gene: TRBV5-1
abundance: NA
CDR3nt: TGCGCCAGCAGCTTTTTGCCCCCGGGACAGGGGTCCGAGACCCAGTACTTC
CDR3aa: CASSFLPPGQGSETQYF

d_gene: NA
j_gene: TRBJ2-7
v_gene: TRBV21-1
abundance: NA
CDR3nt: TGTGCCAGCAGCAAAAGAGGGAGGGCGCCTAGCGGTCTCTACGAGCAGTACTTC
CDR3aa: CASSKRGRAPSGLYEQYF

d_gene: NA
j_gene: TRBJ2-1
v_gene: TRBV5-1
abundance: NA
CDR3nt: TGCGCCAGCCGTCTGAGCGGCCCCTACAATGAGCAGTTCTTC
CDR3aa: CASRLSGPYNEQFF

d_gene: NA
j_gene: TRBJ2-7
v_gene: TRBV5-4
abundance: NA
CDR3nt: TGTGCCAGCAGCCCGGACAAGGCCTACTACGAGCAGTACTTC
CDR3aa: CASSPDKAYYEQYF

d_gene: NA
j_gene: TRBJ2-5
v_gene: TRBV7-8
abundance: NA
CDR3nt: TGTGCCAGCAGGACCCACAGGGTGGAAAAGACCCAGTACTTC
CDR3aa: CASRTHRVEKTQYF

d_gene: NA
j_gene: TRBJ1-1
v_gene: TRBV6-5
abundance: NA
CDR3nt: TGTGCCAGCAGTGAGCCCGGACCGCACACTGAAGCTTTCTTT
CDR3aa: CASSEPGPHTEAFF

d_gene: NA
j_gene: TRBJ1-1
v_gene: TRBV27
abundance: NA
CDR3nt: TGTGCCAGCAGACCCGCAGGGTACACTGAAGCTTTCTTT
CDR3aa: CASRPAGYTEAFF

d_gene: TRBD2
j_gene: TRBJ2-3
v_gene: TRBV5-1
abundance: NA
CDR3nt: TGCGCCAGCAGCTTGGGTAGCGGGGGTGATACGCAGTATTTT
CDR3aa: CASSLGSGGDTQYF

d_gene: NA
j_gene: TRBJ2-1
v_gene: TRBV15
abundance: NA
CDR3nt: TGTGCCACCAGCAGAAACAATGAGCAGTTCTTC
CDR3aa: CATSRNNEQFF

d_gene: NA
j_gene: TRBJ1-2
v_gene: TRBV6-1
abundance: NA
CDR3nt: TGTGCCAGCAGCTCAGCCGGGACTAGTGGAAATGGCTACACCTTC
CDR3aa: CASSSAGTSGNGYTF

d_gene: NA
j_gene: TRBJ2-7
v_gene: TRBV6-1
abundance: once
CDR3nt: TGTGCCAGCCGGCAAGGAACAGACCCGAGCTACGAGCAGTACTTC
CDR3aa: CASRQGTDPSYEQYF

d_gene: NA
j_gene: TRBJ2-4
v_gene: TRBV9
abundance: NA
CDR3nt: TGTGCCAGCAGCTCTCGGACAGATAAAAACATTCAGTACTTC
CDR3aa: CASSSRTDKNIQYF

d_gene: NA
j_gene: TRBJ1-2
v_gene: TRBV5-4
abundance: NA
CDR3nt: TGTGCCAGCAGCTTAGCAGGGGACTATGGCTACACCTTC
CDR3aa: CASSLAGDYGYTF

d_gene: NA
j_gene: TRBJ2-5
v_gene: TRBV6-5
abundance: NA
CDR3nt: TGTGCCAGCAGGAAGGACACCCTACAGTACTTC
CDR3aa: CASRKDTLQYF

d_gene: TRBD1
j_gene: TRBJ1-4
v_gene: TRBV6-5
abundance: NA
CDR3nt: TGTGCCAGCAGTTCTATGGGGACAGGGGCCGAAAAACTGTTTTTT
CDR3aa: CASSSMGTGAEKLFF

d_gene: TRBD2
j_gene: TRBJ2-1
v_gene: TRBV19
abundance: NA
CDR3nt: TGTGCCAGTAGTATTTCTAGCGGGAGCCCCAATGAGCAGTTCTTC
CDR3aa: CASSISSGSPNEQFF

d_gene: NA
j_gene: TRBJ1-6
v_gene: TRBV9
abundance: NA
CDR3nt: TGTGCCAGCAGCGCCCGGAATCGAGGTTCACCCCTCCACTTT
CDR3aa: CASSARNRGSPLHF

d_gene: TRBD2
j_gene: TRBJ2-1
v_gene: TRBV27
abundance: NA
CDR3nt: TGTGCCAGCAGTTCCGGGACTAGCGGGAGAGGGGAGCAGTTCTTC
CDR3aa: CASSSGTSGRGEQFF

d_gene: NA
j_gene: TRBJ1-2
v_gene: TRBV29-1
abundance: NA
CDR3nt: TGCAGCGTTGAAAAGAGTAACTATGGCTACACCTTC
CDR3aa: CSVEKSNYGYTF

d_gene: NA
j_gene: TRBJ1-2
v_gene: TRBV29-1
abundance: NA
CDR3nt: TGCAGCCCAGTAGGCAGAGGGTACGGCTACACCTTC
CDR3aa: CSPVGRGYGYTF

d_gene: TRBD2
j_gene: TRBJ2-7
v_gene: TRBV7-9
abundance: NA
CDR3nt: TGTGCCAGCAGCTTAGCGGGACTAGCCCACGAGCAGTACTTC
CDR3aa: CASSLAGLAHEQYF

d_gene: NA
j_gene: TRBJ1-1
v_gene: TRBV9
abundance: NA
CDR3nt: TGTGCCAGCAGCGGGGCAGGGAACACTGAAGCTTTCTTT
CDR3aa: CASSGAGNTEAFF

d_gene: NA
j_gene: TRBJ2-5
v_gene: TRBV4-1
abundance: once
CDR3nt: TGCGCCAGCAGCCAGGGACCGGGCTTGGAGACCCAGTACTTC
CDR3aa: CASSQGPGLETQYF

d_gene: TRBD2
j_gene: TRBJ2-5
v_gene: TRBV7-8
abundance: once
CDR3nt: TGTGCCAGCAGCCCTATAGCGGGAGGGTTTGAGACCCAGTACTTC
CDR3aa: CASSPIAGGFETQYF

d_gene: NA
j_gene: TRBJ2-1
v_gene: TRBV11-2
abundance: NA
CDR3nt: TGTGCCAGCAGCTTAGACTCGGTGGTTTCCTACAATGAGCAGTTCTTC
CDR3aa: CASSLDSVVSYNEQFF

d_gene: NA
j_gene: TRBJ1-1
v_gene: TRBV20-1
abundance: NA
CDR3nt: TGCAGTCCCCTCCGGGGGGACGCTTTCTTT
CDR3aa: CSPLRGDAFF

d_gene: TRBD2
j_gene: TRBJ2-3
v_gene: TRBV10-3
abundance: NA
CDR3nt: TGTGCCATCAGGACCGGGACTAGCGGCAGCACAGATACGCAGTATTTT
CDR3aa: CAIRTGTSGSTDTQYF

d_gene: NA
j_gene: TRBJ2-7
v_gene: TRBV29-1
abundance: NA
CDR3nt: TGCAGCGTTGAAAACCCAAACCGCCCATACGAGCAGTACTTC
CDR3aa: CSVENPNRPYEQYF

d_gene: NA
j_gene: TRBJ1-5
v_gene: TRBV2
abundance: NA
CDR3nt: TGTGCCAGCAGTGACTATGGGACGGCCTTCCCTCAGCCCCAGCATTTT
CDR3aa: CASSDYGTAFPQPQHF

d_gene: TRBD1
j_gene: TRBJ2-1
v_gene: TRBV5-5
abundance: NA
CDR3nt: TGTGCCAGCAGCTTGGGGACAGGATTCGATGAGCAGTTCTTC
CDR3aa: CASSLGTGFDEQFF

d_gene: TRBD2
j_gene: TRBJ2-2
v_gene: TRBV10-3
abundance: NA
CDR3nt: TGTGCCATCAGTGAGGTCGGCCTAGCGGGGGGGCCCGGGGAGCTGTTTTTT
CDR3aa: CAISEVGLAGGPGELFF

d_gene: NA
j_gene: TRBJ2-7
v_gene: TRBV28
abundance: medium-sized
CDR3nt: TGTGCCAGCAGCTCGAGGCCCAAGGGGGGGTCCTACGAGCAGTACTTC
CDR3aa: CASSSRPKGGSYEQYF

d_gene: NA
j_gene: TRBJ2-3
v_gene: TRBV15
abundance: NA
CDR3nt: TGTGCCACCAGCAGAGATAATCTGGTGGGCACAGATACGCAGTATTTT
CDR3aa: CATSRDNLVGTDTQYF

d_gene: NA
j_gene: TRBJ1-5
v_gene: TRBV4-2
abundance: NA
CDR3nt: TGTGCCAGCAGCCCCGGGGGAGGGGGGCAACAGCCCCAGCATTTT
CDR3aa: CASSPGGGGQQPQHF

d_gene: NA
j_gene: TRBJ2-5
v_gene: TRBV21-1
abundance: NA
CDR3nt: TGTGCCAGCCTCCCGCAAGAGACCCAGTACTTC
CDR3aa: CASLPQETQYF

d_gene: TRBD1
j_gene: TRBJ2-7
v_gene: TRBV6-1
abundance: NA
CDR3nt: TGTGCCAGCGGGGACAGGGGCCACGAGCAGTACTTC
CDR3aa: CASGDRGHEQYF

d_gene: NA
j_gene: TRBJ1-6
v_gene: TRBV7-9
abundance: NA
CDR3nt: TGTGCCAGCAGCCGTTCGGGGGCGGGGGCCCCTTTTTATAATTCACCCCTCCACTTT
CDR3aa: CASSRSGAGAPFYNSPLHF

d_gene: NA
j_gene: TRBJ2-3
v_gene: TRBV27
abundance: few
CDR3nt: TGTGCCAGCAGCCCATCAGGGTACGACACAGATACGCAGTATTTT
CDR3aa: CASSPSGYDTDTQYF

d_gene: NA
j_gene: TRBJ1-3
v_gene: TRBV10-3
abundance: NA
CDR3nt: TGTGCCATCAGTGACGAGCTTTCTGGAAACACCATATATTTT
CDR3aa: CAISDELSGNTIYF

d_gene: NA
j_gene: TRBJ2-7
v_gene: TRBV6-1
abundance: NA
CDR3nt: TGTGCCAGCAGTACCGGCTCCTGGGGCTACGAGCAGTACTTC
CDR3aa: CASSTGSWGYEQYF

d_gene: TRBD1
j_gene: TRBJ1-4
v_gene: TRBV6-1
abundance: NA
CDR3nt: TGTGCCAGCAGGTTGACAGGGGCGGCTAATGAAAAACTGTTTTTT
CDR3aa: CASRLTGAANEKLFF

d_gene: NA
j_gene: TRBJ1-5
v_gene: TRBV4-3
abundance: NA
CDR3nt: TGCGCCAGCAGCCAAGTGAGGGGTAGTCAGCCCCAGCATTTT
CDR3aa: CASSQVRGSQPQHF

d_gene: TRBD1
j_gene: TRBJ1-2
v_gene: TRBV5-1
abundance: NA
CDR3nt: TGCGCCAGCAGCTCGACAGGGGGCAACTATGGCTACACCTTC
CDR3aa: CASSSTGGNYGYTF

d_gene: NA
j_gene: TRBJ2-1
v_gene: TRBV11-3
abundance: NA
CDR3nt: TGTGCCAGCAGCCTCCGGGACGGACTGACTAATGAGCAGTTCTTC
CDR3aa: CASSLRDGLTNEQFF

d_gene: NA
j_gene: TRBJ1-3
v_gene: TRBV6-5
abundance: NA
CDR3nt: TGTGCCAGCAGTTACCTCGCAAGTGGAAACACCATATATTTT
CDR3aa: CASSYLASGNTIYF